The TCR beta chain described here comes from a study of blood T cell repertoires in COVID-19. Study as a whole: Whether acute or convalescent, the COVID-19 samples came from the United States, Italy and Spain. In each case, the material was cDNA or gDNA derived from T cells, B-cell-depleted T cells, or PBMCs.

This clone showed up just once. Trimming pared 5 bases from V and 9 bases from J, leaving 14 bases between. CDR1 is SEHNR, CDR2 FQNEAQ, per germline (reference sequence). The CDR3 sequence is 13 residues long. In the original workflow: The assay estimated nucleated cells by amplifying reference gene primers. Produced via immunoSEQ multiplex PCR; TCRdb's table is partial and in-frame only. That table gives V, J and clone size, and the DNA gave D and trimming. The sample has 250,000 to 350,000 clones; more than 80% are singletons. Sequences were obtained from peripheral blood. This chain joins TRBV7-9 and TRBJ1-5; no definite D call. This receptor was identified in a woman aged 30 to 39 with active or convalescent COVID-19. The CDR3 sequence is CASSRAEIRPQHF. The CDR3 nucleotides are TGTGCCAGCAGCCGTGCGGAAATTCGGCCCCAGCATTTT.